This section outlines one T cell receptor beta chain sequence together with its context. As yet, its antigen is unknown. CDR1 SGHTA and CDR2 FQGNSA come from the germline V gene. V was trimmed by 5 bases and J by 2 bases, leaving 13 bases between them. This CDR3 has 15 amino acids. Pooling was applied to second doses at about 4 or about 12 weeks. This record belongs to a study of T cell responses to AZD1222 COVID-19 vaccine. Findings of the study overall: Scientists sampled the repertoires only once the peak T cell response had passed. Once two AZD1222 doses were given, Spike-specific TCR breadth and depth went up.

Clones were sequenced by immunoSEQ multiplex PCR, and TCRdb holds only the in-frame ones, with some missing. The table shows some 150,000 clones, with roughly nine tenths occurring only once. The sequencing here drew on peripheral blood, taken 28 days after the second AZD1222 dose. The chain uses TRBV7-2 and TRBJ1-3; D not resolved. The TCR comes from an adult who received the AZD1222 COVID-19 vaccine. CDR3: CASSQWGSPGNTIYF. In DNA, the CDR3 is TGTGCCAGCAGCCAATGGGGTTCTCCTGGAAACACCATATATTTT.